These T cell receptor beta chains were read from a single sample in a study of metastatic and nonmetastatic thyroid tumors. TCRdb reprocessed the PCR reads via MiXCR. Here the sample spans about 16,000 clones, 20% to 30% being singletons. Source material: blood. The source of these receptors is a male donor with papillary thyroid cancer or a benign thyroid nodule (not recorded which). Some clones in this sample may be carry-over from other donors' samples. The CDR3 runs from the conserved cysteine through the conserved F or W.

v_call cdr3_length cdr3_aa
TRBV12-3/TRBV12-4 14 CASSSGGAGTEAFF
TRBV7-9 14 CASEPRGSEETQYF
TRBV28 15 CASILDRGRQETQYF
TRBV24-1 13 CATSAETGGRAFF
TRBV6-1 14 CASRGLGLTYEQYF
TRBV20-1 14 CSARSPGSYNEQFF
TRBV5-1 15 CASSTSGGALGEQYF
TRBV6-1 13 CATGTGVYNEQFF
TRBV5-1 14 CASSPVGTVATLHF
TRBV6-4 15 CASSDGTGSGDTQYF
TRBV19 13 CASRPKQGGGYTF
TRBV11-3 12 CASSSREDGYTF
TRBV19 14 CASIGRVEGDEQYF
TRBV5-6 14 CASSLGGRWGEQFF
TRBV11-2 16 CASSLVGGVSNQPQHF
TRBV7-3 15 CASSVWRAGANVLTF
TRBV5-1 15 CASSLVQGANEKLFF
TRBV24-1 13 CVTSYISGQPQHF
TRBV24-1 16 CSTSDFSYTNTGELFF
TRBV27 17 CASSRLMGGGREDTQYF
TRBV24-1 13 CATSDISGQPQHF
TRBV6-5 12 CASSYIGGTIYF
TRBV20-1 14 CSARDLWQSYEQYF
TRBV6-4 15 CASSKLAASTDTQYF
TRBV7-3 15 CASSPRTGGAGELFF
TRBV20-1 16 CSASHGQGIDNSPLHF
TRBV6-5 16 CASSSTGQGLYNEQFF
TRBV12-3/TRBV12-4 15 CASSSQPAGRNEQYF
TRBV28 18 CATTRTGTSGTGANVLTF
TRBV20-1 16 CSARPLKEEVTDTQYF
TRBV4-1 13 CASSRQGAYEQYF
TRBV6-1 17 CASSPVDRGRLGQPQHF